This TCR beta chain was documented in a study of T-cell reconstitution after alpha-beta-depleted transplantation in children. Whole-study findings and limits: Surviving recipient T cells and thymic progenitors produced the high day-60 TCRbeta diversity seen in some patients. It was reported that alpha-beta T cells came from several hundred expanded graft clones (about two months after transplant).

CDR1 LGHNA and CDR2 YSLEER come from the germline V gene. CDR3 size: 14 residues. V lost 1 base and J lost 4, with 8 bases in between. Details on this clonotype: Its specificity is not known.

Molecular barcoding with unique molecular identifiers was used for the TCRbeta library. TCRdb reprocessed the PCR reads via MiXCR and lists one record per CDR3 protein. This sample has about 250,000 distinct CDR3 sequences; about 24% occur once, and the top ten carry about 4.8%. The sequence was collected from a female patient under 10 years old who had a stem cell transplant for congenital amegakaryocytic thrombocytopenia, so the T cells may come from the graft donor. The sample was PBMCs, mostly from graft donor cells, taken 360 days after TCRalphabeta/CD19-depleted stem cell transplant. The rearrangement joins TRBV4-3 to TRBJ1-3; D is undetermined. The CDR3: CASSQGYSGNTIYF. The CDR3 DNA follows: TGCGCCAGCAGCCAAGGTTACAGCGGAAACACCATATATTTT.